Following are 28 T cell receptor beta chains from one sample sequenced in a study of cytomegalovirus exposure and HLA in healthy donors. Libraries were prepared by immunoSEQ multiplex PCR; TCRdb keeps only in-frame clonotypes and omits some of them. The table lists approximately 160,000 clones, roughly 90% of them singletons. The sequenced sample consisted of PBMCs. The origin of the receptors is a woman in her twenties or thirties in good health and CMV-seronegative.

The V gene is TRBV11-2, the J gene TRBJ2-2, with D possibly being TRBD1 (6 bases). CDR1 is SGHAT and CDR2 is FQNNGV in the germline V gene. The CDR3 length is 17 residues. Trimming took off 4 bases at V and 7 bases at J, with 22 bases between the two ends. Here the CDR3 DNA reads TGTGCCAGCAGCTCGGCCTCGCAGGGGAAGACGGTCGGGGAGCTGTTTTTT. Amino acid sequence: CASSSASQGKTVGELFF.

The chain has TRBV5-1 and TRBJ2-7; tentative D call: TRBD1 (5 bases). The CDR3 loop spans 17 amino acids. V was cut by 4 bases and J by 3 bases, with 23 bases left in between. The germline CDR1 and CDR2 sequences are SGHRS and YFSETQ. The CDR3 region is CASSEDSWSRLGYEQYF. DNA for the CDR3: TGCGCCAGCAGCGAAGACAGTTGGTCCCGATTGGGCTACGAGCAGTACTTC.

This chain links TRBV4-2 with TRBJ2-7; 10 nucleotides match TRBD2. This CDR3 comprises 16 residues. The V segment lost 0 bases and the J segment 3 bases; nucleotides outside the gene matches: 5. Germline loops: CDR1 LGHNA, CDR2 YNFKEQ. The CDR3 nucleotides are TGTGCCAGCAGCCAAGATCTAGCGGGAGATGGCTACGAGCAGTACTTC. Protein sequence: CASSQDLAGDGYEQYF.

CDR3 nucleotide sequence: TGTGCCTGGAGAGCCAGGGCCACAGATACGCAGTATTTT. This codes for CAWRARATDTQYF. V usage is TRBV30 and J usage is TRBJ2-3; tentatively, D is TRBD1 (5 bases). In germline, CDR1 is GTSNPN, CDR2 SVGIG (reference sequence). The CDR3 runs to 13 residues. V dropped 3 bases and J dropped 2 bases, with 9 bases sitting between them.

V usage is TRBV2 and J usage is TRBJ2-7; 8 positions match TRBD1. From germline, CDR1 is SNHLY and CDR2 FYNNEI. This CDR3 spans 13 amino acids. The ends lost 10 bases at V and 2 bases at J; junction bases unmatched: 7. CDR3 protein: CATRQGPPYEQYF. CDR3 in DNA: TGTGCCACCCGACAGGGGCCCCCCTACGAGCAGTACTTC.

V usage is TRBV7-9 and J usage is TRBJ2-7, with 10 bases lining up with TRBD2. The CDR3 consists of 15 residues. Germline V gives CDR1 SEHNR, CDR2 FQNEAQ (reference sequence). V gave up 5 bases and J gave up 2 bases; unmatched junction bases: 6. CDR3 nucleotides: TGTGCCAGCAGCATCCGGACTAGCGGAACCTACGAGCAGTACTTC. Amino acid sequence: CASSIRTSGTYEQYF.

J is TRBJ1-2 and V is TRBV5-6, with D uncertain. The CDR3 sequence is 14 residues long. The V gene's germline CDR1 is SGHDT and CDR2 YYEEEE. V was trimmed by 0 bases and J by 4 bases, leaving 10 bases between them. In DNA, the CDR3 is TGTGCCAGCAGCTTGGTACGGCTACCCTATGGCTACACCTTC. Protein product: CASSLVRLPYGYTF.

This clone was found once. The chain employs TRBV27 and TRBJ1-5; D unresolved. Looked up from germline, CDR1 is MNHEY and CDR2 is SMNVEV (reference sequence). Trimming shortened V by 0 bases and J by 0 bases, and 3 bases separated the two germline ends. The CDR3 is 14 amino acids. CDR3 sequence reads: CASSLSSSNQPQHF. The CDR3 DNA reads TGTGCCAGCAGTTTATCGAGTAGCAATCAGCCCCAGCATTTT.

This clone has a single count. The gene calls are TRBV19 and TRBJ2-7; D is possibly TRBD1 (6 bases). The CDR3 totals 16 residues. Germline V lookup: CDR1 LNHDA, CDR2 SQIVND (reference sequence). Trimming pared 5 bases from V and 5 bases from J, leaving 22 bases between. CDR3 sequence (DNA): TGTGCCAGTAGTGGACAGACCATTACCCATGTCAACGAGCAGTACTTC. This encodes CASSGQTITHVNEQYF.

The genes are TRBV29-1 and TRBJ1-4; 7 nucleotides match TRBD1. Trimming took 6 bases from V and 5 from J; bases not matched to a gene: 6. Germline CDR1 reads SQVTM; CDR2 reads ANQGSEA. The CDR3 is 13 residues long. This chain's CDR3 is CSVSGTENEKLFF. The CDR3 bases are TGCAGCGTATCCGGGACAGAAAATGAAAAACTGTTTTTT.

This rearrangement joins TRBV27 to TRBJ2-4; the D is unclear. Trimming took 5 bases from V and 4 from J, leaving 15 bases between them. CDR1 and CDR2 from the germline V gene are MNHEY and SMNVEV (reference sequence). The CDR3 contains 15 residues. The DNA of the CDR3 is TGTGCCAGCAGTCCCCGGGTAGGGCGAAAAAACATTCAGTACTTC. Its protein is CASSPRVGRKNIQYF.

This sequence joins TRBV28 and TRBJ2-2; TRBD2 is a possible D gene (6 bases). Trimming pared 2 bases from V and 5 bases from J, leaving 15 bases between. The germline CDR1 and CDR2 sequences are MDHEN and SYDVKM. The CDR3 has 16 amino acids. CDR3 bases: TGTGCCAGCAGTTTAAGGTCCGGGACTTCGACCGGGGAGCTGTTTTTT. It translates to CASSLRSGTSTGELFF.

This clone was detected once. The rearrangement uses TRBV27 and TRBJ1-1; maybe TRBD1 (5 bases). The CDR3 runs 15 residues. Germline lookup yields CDR1 MNHEY and CDR2 SMNVEV (reference sequence). Trimming took 0 bases from V and 4 from J, leaving 12 bases between them. DNA of the CDR3: TGTGCCAGCAGTTTATCGGGGCACCTTGTCACTGAAGCTTTCTTT. Its translation: CASSLSGHLVTEAFF.

The V gene is TRBV7-9, the J gene TRBJ1-2; possibly TRBD1 for D (5 bases). Trimming pared 5 bases from V and 0 bases from J, leaving 10 bases between. The germline V gene has CDR1 SEHNR and CDR2 FQNEAQ (reference sequence). The CDR3 sequence is 14 residues long. The CDR3 spells CASSVGGPNYGYTF. CDR3 bases: TGTGCCAGCAGCGTTGGGGGACCTAACTATGGCTACACCTTC.

This sequence joins TRBV5-1 and TRBJ1-1, with D perhaps TRBD1 (6 bases). Trimming took off 4 bases at V and 3 bases at J, with 13 bases between the two ends. In germline, CDR1 is SGHRS, CDR2 YFSETQ. The CDR3 totals 14 residues. DNA for the CDR3: TGCGCCAGCAGCGCATACAGGGAGTACACTGAAGCTTTCTTT. This codes for CASSAYREYTEAFF.

The V gene is TRBV14, the J gene TRBJ2-5; D ambiguous. Germline lookup yields CDR1 SGHDN and CDR2 FVKESK. Trimming shortened V by 1 base and J by 5 bases, and 8 bases separated the two germline ends. CDR3 length equals 13 residues. The CDR3 coding sequence is TGTGCCAGCAGCCAAGTTATCAGGGAGACCCAGTACTTC. Translation gives CASSQVIRETQYF.

The V and J genes are TRBV27 and TRBJ1-5; 9 bases are a match to TRBD1. The CDR3 consists of 14 residues. From germline, CDR1 is MNHEY and CDR2 SMNVEV (reference sequence). Trimming removed 10 bases from V and 7 bases from J; junction bases left unmatched: 11. CDR3 amino acids: CATSDRGFGQPQHF. The CDR3 DNA is TGTGCCACTTCGGACAGGGGATTTGGGCAGCCCCAGCATTTT.

The rearrangement links TRBV7-9 to TRBJ1-6, with D perhaps TRBD1 (5 bases). From germline, CDR1 is SEHNR and CDR2 FQNEAQ (reference sequence). This CDR3 spans 14 amino acids. V gave up 5 bases and J gave up 8 bases, with 13 bases separating them. The CDR3 DNA sequence: TGTGCCAGCAGCCAAACAGGTGTTCATTCACCCCTCCACTTT. This gives the protein CASSQTGVHSPLHF.

The chain uses TRBV14 and TRBJ2-5, with 8 bases aligning to TRBD1. The CDR3 contains 16 residues. CDR1 is SGHDN, CDR2 FVKESK, per germline. V shed 4 bases and J 5 bases; nucleotides not matched to a gene: 12. The CDR3 reads CASSRRLAGGWETQYF. For the CDR3, the DNA is TGTGCCAGCAGCCGGAGGCTGGCAGGGGGCTGGGAGACCCAGTACTTC.

The V and J genes are TRBV7-9 and TRBJ1-1, with D possibly TRBD1 on 5 matching bases. Trimming stripped 2 bases from V and 1 base from J, with 11 bases between. CDR3 length: 15 residues. Germline CDR1 SEHNR, CDR2 FQNEAQ (reference sequence). CDR3 residues: CASSLNAGTNTEAFF. Written as DNA, the CDR3 is TGTGCCAGCAGCTTAAATGCAGGGACGAACACTGAAGCTTTCTTT.

This clone was counted once. The identical CDR3 is also encoded by other nucleotide sequences in the sample. The CDR3 is CASSLLAYEQYF. Here the CDR3 DNA reads TGTGCCAGCAGTTTACTAGCGTACGAGCAGTACTTC. This rearrangement joins TRBV28 to TRBJ2-7; D possibly corresponds to TRBD2 (6 bases). Germline loops: CDR1 MDHEN, CDR2 SYDVKM. Trimming shortened V by 2 bases and J by 4 bases, and 6 bases separated the two germline ends. The CDR3 sequence is 12 residues long.

The rearrangement links TRBV27 to TRBJ1-2; 7 positions match TRBD1. Trimming at V came to 6 bases and at J to 2 bases, leaving 3 bases not matched to a gene. The CDR3 totals 13 residues. Germline V lookup: CDR1 MNHEY, CDR2 SMNVEV (reference sequence). The CDR3 loop reads CASSTTGNYGYTF. In DNA form, the CDR3 reads TGTGCCAGCAGCACGACAGGGAACTATGGCTACACCTTC.

This clone was recorded once. The chain is built from TRBV6-4 and TRBJ2-7; a weak D match, TRBD2 (7 bases). The CDR3 extends over 15 amino acids. Germline lookup yields CDR1 MRHNA and CDR2 SNTAGT. V dropped 11 bases and J dropped 1 base, with 21 bases sitting between them. CDR3 sequence: CAPASRRGHSYEQYF. CDR3 nucleotides: TGTGCCCCAGCGAGTCGGCGGGGGCATTCCTACGAGCAGTACTTC.

The chain is built from TRBV4-3 and TRBJ2-5; tentatively, D is TRBD2 (5 bases). Per germline, CDR1 LGHNA and CDR2 YSLEER. The CDR3 loop spans 15 amino acids. The V and J ends lost 0 bases and 5 bases respectively, with 13 bases between them. In DNA form, the CDR3 reads TGCGCCAGCAGCCAAGATCTTGCGGGTCGGGAGACCCAGTACTTC. Translated, it gives CASSQDLAGRETQYF.

Worth noting for this clone: The junction does not match germline at one end; this may be a read error. Written as DNA, the CDR3 is TGTGCCAGCACCTTGTTTGGGGGAGACTCCTACAATGAGCAGTTCTTC. It yields the protein CASTLFGGDSYNEQFF. This chain connects TRBV5-6 to TRBJ2-1; D is perhaps TRBD1 or TRBD2 (5 bases each). CDR1 and CDR2 from the germline V gene are SGHDT and YYEEEE. The CDR3 has 16 residues.

The chain uses TRBV27 and TRBJ1-1; no firm D call. The CDR3 spans 13 residues. With 6 bases removed from V and 3 bases from J, the gap between germline ends came to 11 bases. The germline V gene encodes CDR1 MNHEY and CDR2 SMNVEV (reference sequence). CDR3 in amino acids: CASSPVGDTEAFF. CDR3 coding DNA: TGTGCCAGCAGCCCCGTTGGAGACACTGAAGCTTTCTTT.

The J gene is TRBJ1-2, the V gene TRBV27, with D possibly being TRBD1 (6 bases). The CDR3 runs to 15 residues. V was pared by 2 bases and J by 2 bases, with 12 bases between. Germline V gene data show CDR1 as MNHEY and CDR2 as SMNVEV (reference sequence). The CDR3 DNA is TGTGCCAGCAGTTTAACGGCAGGGGCGAACTATGGCTACACCTTC. Its protein is CASSLTAGANYGYTF.

The chain combines TRBV7-2 with TRBJ1-2; D ambiguous. V was cut by 6 bases and J by 7 bases, with 9 bases left in between. Germline CDR1 reads SGHTA; CDR2 reads FQGNSA. This CDR3 spans 11 amino acids. CDR3 DNA sequence: TGTGCCAGCAGTTCAGGTTTTGGCTACACCTTC. Encoded protein: CASSSGFGYTF.